The rows below give T cell receptor beta chains drawn from one sample of a study of blood T cell repertoires in COVID-19. Measured with immunoSEQ multiplex PCR; TCRdb has only the in-frame clones, and not every one. The data show 35,000 or so clones, over 75% seen once. Sequencing was done on a sample of peripheral blood. The source is a human donor in a cohort sampled during active or convalescent COVID-19. The donor label of this sample is uncertain. Each CDR3 is given with its conserved first and last residue. The order of the fields is V gene, J gene, clone size, D gene, CDR3 length, CDR3 DNA, CDR3 protein. The D gene is left open where the match is weak. Expanded clones are given a class, and other clones once, few, many or no size at all.

>TRBV7-6|TRBJ2-1|-|TRBD2|15
TGTGCCAGCAGCCCCGGGACTAGCGGTTTGGATGAGCAGTTCTTC
CASSPGTSGLDEQFF
>TRBV7-2|TRBJ1-6|-|TRBD1|17
TGTGCCAGCAGCTTAGTCGGGACAGGGGGTGCCAGATCACCCCTCCACTTT
CASSLVGTGGARSPLHF
>TRBV20-1|TRBJ2-3|-|-|16
TGCAGTGCTAGTTTGTGGGGGAGGATAGGCACAGATACGCAGTATTTT
CSASLWGRIGTDTQYF
>TRBV9|TRBJ2-1|-|-|15
TGTGCCAGCAGCGTTCTTAGCGGAGTTTACAATGAGCAGTTCTTC
CASSVLSGVYNEQFF
>TRBV11-3|TRBJ2-7|-|-|14
TGTGCCAGCAGCTTGTCGCTGGGCACCTACGAGCAGTACTTC
CASSLSLGTYEQYF
>TRBV28|TRBJ1-3|-|TRBD1|17
TGTGCCAGCACCTCTTGGAGGGGACAGGGCTCTGGAAACACCATATATTTT
CASTSWRGQGSGNTIYF
>TRBV5-5|TRBJ1-6|-|-|15
TGTGCCAGCAGCTTAGACTCTTACTATAATTCACCCCTCCACTTT
CASSLDSYYNSPLHF
>TRBV28|TRBJ1-1|-|TRBD1|15
TGTGCCAGCAGGTCGGAACAGGGGTGGTACACTGAAGCTTTCTTT
CASRSEQGWYTEAFF
>TRBV9|TRBJ1-1|few|-|12
TGTGCCAGCAGCGTAGACGGTACTGAAGCTTTCTTT
CASSVDGTEAFF
>TRBV5-4|TRBJ1-6|-|TRBD1|16
TGTGCCAGCAGCTTAAAAGGACAGGGCTATAATTCACCCCTCCACTTT
CASSLKGQGYNSPLHF
>TRBV30|TRBJ2-7|-|-|12
TGTGCCTGGAGTGCAGACAGGTACGAGCAGTACTTC
CAWSADRYEQYF
>TRBV5-1|TRBJ2-1|few|-|14
TGCGCCAGCAGCTTGGGCGTAGATGCGAGTGAGCAGTTCTTC
CASSLGVDASEQFF
>TRBV2|TRBJ2-7|-|-|13
TGTGCCAGCAGGGGGACTGAAACCTACGAGCAGTACTTC
CASRGTETYEQYF
>TRBV2|TRBJ1-4|once|-|15
TGTGCCAGCAGTCGGACCCCCCAAGGGAGGGGAAAACTGTTTTTT
CASSRTPQGRGKLFF
>TRBV27|TRBJ2-1|-|TRBD2|17
TGTGCCAGCAGTTTCGGGACTAGCGGGAGTTCCTACAATGAGCAGTTCTTC
CASSFGTSGSSYNEQFF
>TRBV5-1|TRBJ2-2|-|-|15
TGCGCCAGCAGTCGGAGCTCGAGCAGCACCGGGGAGCTGTTTTTT
CASSRSSSSTGELFF
>TRBV24-1|TRBJ2-3|-|TRBD1|17
TGTGCCACCAGTGAACCGGGACAGGGTACTAGCACAGATACGCAGTATTTT
CATSEPGQGTSTDTQYF
>TRBV29-1|TRBJ1-3|-|TRBD1|16
TGCAGCGTTGAAGTTCCGGGACAGGGATATGGAAACACCATATATTTT
CSVEVPGQGYGNTIYF
>TRBV27|TRBJ1-5|-|TRBD1|16
TGTGCCAGCAGCCCGTTGTCCAGGGGGGCCCATCAGCCCCAGCATTTT
CASSPLSRGAHQPQHF
>TRBV5-1|TRBJ2-1|-|-|15
TGCGCCAGCAGCTTGACTACCGGCTCCTACAATGAGCAGTTCTTC
CASSLTTGSYNEQFF
>TRBV18|TRBJ1-1|-|-|12
TGTGCCAGCTCACCAGGGGAGGGACAAGCTTTCTTT
CASSPGEGQAFF
>TRBV18|TRBJ2-1|-|TRBD1|17
TGTGCCAGCTCACCAACAGGGGGCAATCCTACCTACAATGAGCAGTTCTTC
CASSPTGGNPTYNEQFF
>TRBV4-1|TRBJ2-1|-|-|14
TGCGCCAGCAGCCAAGAGGAGAGGGACAATGAGCAGTTCTTC
CASSQEERDNEQFF
>TRBV27|TRBJ1-1|-|TRBD1|14
TGTGCCAGCAGTTCGACAGGGCCTGACACTGAAGCTTTCTTT
CASSSTGPDTEAFF